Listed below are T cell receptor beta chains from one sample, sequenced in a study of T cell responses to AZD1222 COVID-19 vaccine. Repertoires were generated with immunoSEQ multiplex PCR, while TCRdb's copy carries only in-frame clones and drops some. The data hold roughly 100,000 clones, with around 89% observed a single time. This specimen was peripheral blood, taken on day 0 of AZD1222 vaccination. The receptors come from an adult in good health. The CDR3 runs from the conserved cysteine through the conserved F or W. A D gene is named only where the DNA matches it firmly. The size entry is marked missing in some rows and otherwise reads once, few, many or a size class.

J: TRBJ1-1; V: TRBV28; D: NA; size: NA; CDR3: CASSSFQENTEAFF; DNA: TGTGCCAGCAGTTCGTTTCAAGAGAACACTGAAGCTTTCTTT
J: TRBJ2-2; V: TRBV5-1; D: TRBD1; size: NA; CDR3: CASSLGGANTGELFF; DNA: TGCGCCAGCAGTTTAGGGGGCGCGAACACCGGGGAGCTGTTTTTT
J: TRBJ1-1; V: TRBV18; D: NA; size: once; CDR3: CASSPTGGNTEAFF; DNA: TGTGCCAGCTCCCCGACAGGAGGGAACACTGAAGCTTTCTTT
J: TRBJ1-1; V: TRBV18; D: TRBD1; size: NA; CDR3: CASSPTAGGASEAFF; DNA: TGTGCCAGCTCACCAACGGCAGGGGGCGCCTCTGAAGCTTTCTTT
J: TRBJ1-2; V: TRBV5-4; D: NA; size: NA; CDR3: CASSTGTHYGYTF; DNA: TGTGCCAGCAGCACAGGTACCCACTATGGCTACACCTTC
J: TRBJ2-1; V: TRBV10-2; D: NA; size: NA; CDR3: CASSEFRGVGNEQFF; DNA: TGCGCCAGCAGTGAGTTCAGGGGCGTGGGGAATGAGCAGTTCTTC
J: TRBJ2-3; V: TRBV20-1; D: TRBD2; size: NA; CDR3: CSASMLAGGRTDTQYF; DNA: TGCAGTGCTAGTATGCTAGCGGGAGGACGCACAGATACGCAGTATTTT
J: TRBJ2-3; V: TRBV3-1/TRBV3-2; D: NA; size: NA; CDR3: CASSPPDTDTQYF; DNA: TGTGCCAGCAGCCCCCCAGACACAGATACGCAGTATTTT
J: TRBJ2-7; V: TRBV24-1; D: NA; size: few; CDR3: CATSDLRAGRYEQYF; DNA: TGTGCCACCAGTGATTTGCGAGCGGGTCGTTACGAGCAGTACTTC
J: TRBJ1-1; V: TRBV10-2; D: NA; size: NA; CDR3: CASSDPAELPDTEAFF; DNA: TGCGCCAGCAGTGACCCGGCAGAACTGCCCGACACTGAAGCTTTCTTT
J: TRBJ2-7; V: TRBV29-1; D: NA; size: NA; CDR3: CSVVGAVSYEQYF; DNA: TGCAGCGTTGTTGGGGCGGTCTCCTACGAGCAGTACTTC
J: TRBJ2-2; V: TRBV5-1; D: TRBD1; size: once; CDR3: CASSSRGPVNTGELFF; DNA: TGCGCCAGCAGCTCCAGGGGGCCTGTGAACACCGGGGAGCTGTTTTTT
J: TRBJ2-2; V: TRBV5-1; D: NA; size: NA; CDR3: CASSRDSRTGELFF; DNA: TGCGCCAGCAGTCGGGACTCACGAACCGGGGAGCTGTTTTTT
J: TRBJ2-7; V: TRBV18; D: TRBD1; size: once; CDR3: CASSPPGTDYEQYF; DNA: TGTGCCAGCTCACCACCGGGGACAGACTACGAGCAGTACTTC
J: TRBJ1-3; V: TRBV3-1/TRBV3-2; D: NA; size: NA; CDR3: CASSREGGLLLENTIYF; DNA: TGTGCCAGCAGCCGGGAGGGTGGACTCCTTTTAGAAAACACCATATATTTT
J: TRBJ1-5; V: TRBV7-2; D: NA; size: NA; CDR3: CASSLTGPTNQPQHF; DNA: TGTGCCAGCAGCCTAACCGGGCCCACCAATCAGCCCCAGCATTTT
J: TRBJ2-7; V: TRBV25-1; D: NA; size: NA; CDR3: CASSDSSRDSYEQYF; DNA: TGTGCCAGCAGTGATTCGAGCAGGGACTCCTACGAGCAGTACTTC
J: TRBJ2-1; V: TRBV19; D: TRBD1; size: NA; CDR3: CASSSGQGPSAYNEQFF; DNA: TGTGCCAGTAGTAGCGGACAGGGTCCAAGCGCCTACAATGAGCAGTTCTTC
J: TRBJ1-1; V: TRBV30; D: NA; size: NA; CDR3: CAWSVGIGGLNTEAFF; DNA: TGTGCCTGGAGTGTTGGAATAGGGGGTCTGAACACTGAAGCTTTCTTT
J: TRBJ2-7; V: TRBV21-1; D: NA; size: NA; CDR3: CASRDIGNTSYEQYF; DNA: TGTGCCAGTAGGGACATCGGAAATACTTCCTACGAGCAGTACTTC
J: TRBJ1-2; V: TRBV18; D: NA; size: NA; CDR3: CASSPRASSYGYTF; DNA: TGTGCCAGCTCACCCCGGGCCAGCTCCTATGGCTACACCTTC
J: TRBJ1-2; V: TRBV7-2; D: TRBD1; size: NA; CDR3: CASTKGQGVNYGYTF; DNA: TGTGCCAGCACAAAGGGTCAGGGGGTAAACTATGGCTACACCTTC
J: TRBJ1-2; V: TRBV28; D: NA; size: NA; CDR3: CASIPGRAYGYTF; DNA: TGTGCCAGCATACCGGGGAGGGCCTATGGCTACACCTTC
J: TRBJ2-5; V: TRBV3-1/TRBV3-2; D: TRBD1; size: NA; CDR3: CASSPTRDRVKTQYF; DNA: TGTGCCAGCAGCCCGACCCGGGACAGGGTTAAGACCCAGTACTTC
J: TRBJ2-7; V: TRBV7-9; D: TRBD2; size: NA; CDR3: CASSLGTSGAYF; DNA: TGTGCCAGCAGCTTAGGGACTAGCGGGGCTTACTTC
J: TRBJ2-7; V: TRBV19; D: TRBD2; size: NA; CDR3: CASSQTTSGSYEQYF; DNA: TGTGCCAGTAGCCAAACGACTAGCGGGAGCTACGAGCAGTACTTC
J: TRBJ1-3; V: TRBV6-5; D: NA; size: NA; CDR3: CASSYGGSGNTIYF; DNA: TGTGCCAGCAGTTACGGAGGGTCTGGAAACACCATATATTTT
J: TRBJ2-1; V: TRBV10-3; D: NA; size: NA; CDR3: CAITNGWDGNNEQFF; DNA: TGTGCCATCACCAACGGATGGGACGGGAACAATGAGCAGTTCTTC
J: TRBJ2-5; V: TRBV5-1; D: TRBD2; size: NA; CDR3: CASSLGAGAGETQYF; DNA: TGCGCCAGCAGCTTGGGGGCGGGAGCTGGGGAGACCCAGTACTTC
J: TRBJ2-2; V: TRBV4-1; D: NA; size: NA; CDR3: CASSQGPRLGPPNTGELFF; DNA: TGCGCCAGCAGCCAAGGACCCCGACTAGGGCCGCCAAACACCGGGGAGCTGTTTTTT
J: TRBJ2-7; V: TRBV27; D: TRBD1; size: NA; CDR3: CASSQDRASYEQYF; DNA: TGTGCCAGCAGTCAGGACAGGGCGAGCTACGAGCAGTACTTC
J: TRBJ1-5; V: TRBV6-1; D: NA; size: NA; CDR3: CASSESRGFGNQPQHF; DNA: TGTGCCAGCAGTGAATCTAGGGGGTTCGGCAATCAGCCCCAGCATTTT
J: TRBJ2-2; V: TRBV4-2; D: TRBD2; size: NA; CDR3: CASSQEWAGVGAGELFF; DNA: TGTGCCAGCAGCCAAGAGTGGGCGGGAGTGGGAGCCGGGGAGCTGTTTTTT
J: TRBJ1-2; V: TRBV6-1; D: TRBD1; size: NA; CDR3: CASTPVAGGVYGYTF; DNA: TGTGCCAGCACCCCGGTAGCAGGGGGAGTCTATGGCTACACCTTC
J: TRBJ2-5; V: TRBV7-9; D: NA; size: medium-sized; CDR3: CASSRGRVEETQYF; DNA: TGTGCCAGCAGCCGTGGGCGGGTTGAAGAGACCCAGTACTTC
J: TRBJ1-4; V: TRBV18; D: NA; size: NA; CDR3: CASANRDGEKLFF; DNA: TGTGCCAGCGCTAACAGGGACGGGGAAAAACTGTTTTTT
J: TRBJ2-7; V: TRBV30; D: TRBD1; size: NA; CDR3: CAWTSTDRGNEQYF; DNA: TGTGCCTGGACATCGACGGACAGGGGCAACGAGCAGTACTTC
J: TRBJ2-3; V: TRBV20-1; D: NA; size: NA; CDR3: CSAVEAGTQYF; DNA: TGCAGTGCTGTTGAAGCTGGTACGCAGTATTTT
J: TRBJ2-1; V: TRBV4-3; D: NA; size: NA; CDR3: CASSQNWLASNNEQFF; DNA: TGCGCCAGCAGCCAAAACTGGCTAGCGTCAAACAATGAGCAGTTCTTC
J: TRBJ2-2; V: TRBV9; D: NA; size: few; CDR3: CASSPRANTGELFF; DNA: TGTGCCAGCAGCCCAAGGGCAAACACCGGGGAGCTGTTTTTT
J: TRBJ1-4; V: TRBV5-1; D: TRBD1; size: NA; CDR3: CASSPGQTTNEKLFF; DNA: TGCGCCAGCAGCCCGGGACAGACCACTAATGAAAAACTGTTTTTT
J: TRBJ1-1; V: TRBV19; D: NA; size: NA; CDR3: CASSLGDNTEAFF; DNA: TGTGCCAGTAGCCTGGGGGATAACACTGAAGCTTTCTTT
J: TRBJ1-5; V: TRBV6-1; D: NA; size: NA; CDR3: CASSESNNQPQHF; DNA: TGTGCCAGCAGTGAAAGTAACAATCAGCCCCAGCATTTT
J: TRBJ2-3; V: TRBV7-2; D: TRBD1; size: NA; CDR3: CASSPREQGDTQYF; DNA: TGTGCCAGCAGCCCCAGGGAACAGGGGGATACGCAGTATTTT
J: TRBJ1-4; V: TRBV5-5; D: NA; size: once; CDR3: CASSFRQVIGTNEKLFF; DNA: TGTGCCAGCAGCTTCAGACAGGTGATTGGAACTAATGAAAAACTGTTTTTT
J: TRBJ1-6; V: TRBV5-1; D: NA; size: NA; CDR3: CASSLGGNSPLHF; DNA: TGCGCCAGCAGCCTGGGGGGGAATTCACCCCTCCACTTT
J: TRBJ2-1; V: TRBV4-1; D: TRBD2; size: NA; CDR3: CASLQTLALAANEQFF; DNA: TGCGCCAGCCTCCAGACCCTTGCCCTAGCGGCCAATGAGCAGTTCTTC
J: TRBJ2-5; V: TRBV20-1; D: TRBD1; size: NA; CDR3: CSASRDRTPMSQYF; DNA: TGCAGTGCTAGTAGGGACAGAACCCCCATGTCCCAGTACTTC
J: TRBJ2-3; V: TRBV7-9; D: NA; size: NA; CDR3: CASSLAGHTDTQYF; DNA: TGTGCCAGCAGCTTAGCAGGACACACAGATACGCAGTATTTT
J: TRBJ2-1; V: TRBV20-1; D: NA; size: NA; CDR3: CSATENEQFF; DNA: TGCAGTGCTACAGAGAATGAGCAGTTCTTC
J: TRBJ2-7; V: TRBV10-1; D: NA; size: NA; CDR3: CASSEGSIYEQYF; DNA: TGCGCCAGCAGTGAAGGCAGTATCTACGAGCAGTACTTC
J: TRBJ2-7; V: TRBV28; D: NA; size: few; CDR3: CASSPTSGGEQYF; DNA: TGTGCCAGCAGCCCCACCTCCGGAGGGGAGCAGTACTTC
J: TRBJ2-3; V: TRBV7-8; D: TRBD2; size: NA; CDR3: CASSPSLASGMDTQYF; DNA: TGTGCCAGCAGCCCTAGTCTGGCTAGCGGGATGGATACGCAGTATTTT
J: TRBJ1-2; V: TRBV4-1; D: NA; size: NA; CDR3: CASSQQVGGNYGYTF; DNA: TGCGCCAGCAGCCAACAGGTAGGCGGCAACTATGGCTACACCTTC
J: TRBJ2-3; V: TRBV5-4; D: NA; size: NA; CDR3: CASSGADTDTQYF; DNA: TGTGCCAGCAGCGGGGCGGACACAGATACGCAGTATTTT
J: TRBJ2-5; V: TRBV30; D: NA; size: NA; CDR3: CAWSGQGLRETQYF; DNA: TGTGCCTGGAGTGGGCAGGGTCTCAGGGAGACCCAGTACTTC